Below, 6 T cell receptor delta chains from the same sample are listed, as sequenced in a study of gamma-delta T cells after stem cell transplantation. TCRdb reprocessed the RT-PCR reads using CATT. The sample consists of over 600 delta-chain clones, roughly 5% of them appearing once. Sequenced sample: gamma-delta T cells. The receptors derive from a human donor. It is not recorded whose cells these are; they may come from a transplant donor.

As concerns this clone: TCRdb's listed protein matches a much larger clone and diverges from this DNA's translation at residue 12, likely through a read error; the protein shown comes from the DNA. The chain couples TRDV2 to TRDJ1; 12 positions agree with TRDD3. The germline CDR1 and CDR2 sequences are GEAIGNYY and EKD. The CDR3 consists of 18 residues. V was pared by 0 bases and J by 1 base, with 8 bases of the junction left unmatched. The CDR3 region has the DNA TGTGCCTGTGACACCGTCGGTACTGGGGGATACACCACCGATAAACTCATCTTT. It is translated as CACDTVGTGGYTTDKLIF.

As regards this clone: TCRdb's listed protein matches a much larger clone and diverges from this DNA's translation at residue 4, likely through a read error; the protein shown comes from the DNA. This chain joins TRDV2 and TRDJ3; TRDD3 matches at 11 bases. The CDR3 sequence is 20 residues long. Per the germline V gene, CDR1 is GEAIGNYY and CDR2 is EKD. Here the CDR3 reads CACNTSGTGGYSWDTRQMFF. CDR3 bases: TGTGCCTGTAACACGTCGGGCACTGGGGGATACTCCTGGGACACCCGACAGATGTTTTTC.

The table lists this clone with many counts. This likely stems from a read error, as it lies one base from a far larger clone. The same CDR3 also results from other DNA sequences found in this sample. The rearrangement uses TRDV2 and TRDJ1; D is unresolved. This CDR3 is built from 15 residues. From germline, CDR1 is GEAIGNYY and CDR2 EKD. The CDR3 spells CACDTLTRNTDKLIF. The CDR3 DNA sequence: TGTGCCTGCGACACGCTTACCCGTAACACCGATAAACTCATCTTT.

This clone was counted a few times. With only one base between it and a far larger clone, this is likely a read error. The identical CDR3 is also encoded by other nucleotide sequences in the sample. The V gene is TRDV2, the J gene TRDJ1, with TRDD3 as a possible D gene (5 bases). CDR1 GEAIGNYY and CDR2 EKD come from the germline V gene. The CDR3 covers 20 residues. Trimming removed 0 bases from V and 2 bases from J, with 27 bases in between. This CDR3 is CACDTLVFSDLLEDTDKLIF. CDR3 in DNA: TGTGCCTGTGACACCCTGGTTTTCTCCGACTTACTGGAGGATACCGATAAACTCATCTTT.

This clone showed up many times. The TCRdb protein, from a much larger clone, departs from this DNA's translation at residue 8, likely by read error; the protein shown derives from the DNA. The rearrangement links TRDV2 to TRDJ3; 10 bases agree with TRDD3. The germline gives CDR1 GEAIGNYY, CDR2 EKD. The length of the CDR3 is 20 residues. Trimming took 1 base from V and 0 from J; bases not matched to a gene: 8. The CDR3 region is CACDTSGAGGYSWDTRQMFF. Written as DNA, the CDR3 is TGTGCCTGTGACACGTCGGGCGCTGGGGGATACTCCTGGGACACCCGACAGATGTTTTTC.

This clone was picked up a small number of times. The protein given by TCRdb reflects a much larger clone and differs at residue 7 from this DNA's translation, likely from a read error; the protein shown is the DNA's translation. This CDR3 is CACDTLDWGIRGPDKLIF. In nucleotides, the CDR3 is TGTGCCTGTGACACGCTGGACTGGGGGATACGCGGTCCCGATAAACTCATCTTT. The chain recombines TRDV2 with TRDJ1; TRDD3 matches at 13 bases. The germline V gene encodes CDR1 GEAIGNYY and CDR2 EKD. Trimming at V came to 1 base and at J to 3 bases, leaving 10 bases not matched to a gene. The CDR3 totals 18 residues.